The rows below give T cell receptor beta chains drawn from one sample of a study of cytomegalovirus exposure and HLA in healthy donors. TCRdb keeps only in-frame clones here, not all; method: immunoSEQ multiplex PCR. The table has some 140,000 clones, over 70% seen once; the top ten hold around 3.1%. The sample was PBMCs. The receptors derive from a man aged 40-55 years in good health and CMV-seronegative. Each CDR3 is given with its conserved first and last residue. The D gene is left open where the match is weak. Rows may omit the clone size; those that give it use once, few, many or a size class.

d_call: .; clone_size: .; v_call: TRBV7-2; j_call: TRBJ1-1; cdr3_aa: CASSLVAQAWAIF; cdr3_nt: TGTGCCAGCAGCTTAGTGGCACAGGCCTGGGCGATCTTT
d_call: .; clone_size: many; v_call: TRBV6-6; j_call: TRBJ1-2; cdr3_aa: CASSYRHREGHGYTF; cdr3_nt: TGTGCCAGCAGTTACCGGCACAGGGAGGGGCATGGCTACACCTTC
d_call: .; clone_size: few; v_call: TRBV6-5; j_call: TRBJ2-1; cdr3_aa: CASSFVQAGTDEQFF; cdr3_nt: TGTGCCAGCAGTTTCGTTCAGGCGGGAACGGATGAGCAGTTCTTC
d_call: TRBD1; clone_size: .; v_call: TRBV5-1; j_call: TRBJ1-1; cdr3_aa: CASSSLPGGTEAFF; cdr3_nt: TGCGCCAGCAGCTCTCTCCCAGGGGGAACTGAAGCTTTCTTT
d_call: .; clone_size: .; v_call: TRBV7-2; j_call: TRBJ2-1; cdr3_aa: CASSLARAVGEQFF; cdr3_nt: TGTGCCAGCAGCTTAGCGCGAGCTGTCGGGGAGCAGTTCTTC
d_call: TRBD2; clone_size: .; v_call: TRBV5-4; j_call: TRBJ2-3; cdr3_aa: CASSISGGLTDTQYF; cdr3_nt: TGTGCCAGCAGCATTAGCGGGGGGTTGACAGATACGCAGTATTTT
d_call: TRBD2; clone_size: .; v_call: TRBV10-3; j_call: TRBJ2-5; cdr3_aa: CAISGGSGGIETQYF; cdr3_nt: TGTGCCATCAGTGGGGGAAGCGGGGGTATCGAGACCCAGTACTTC
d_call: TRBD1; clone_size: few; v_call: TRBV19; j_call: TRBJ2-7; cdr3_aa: CASSSNSGTGREQYF; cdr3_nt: TGTGCCAGTAGTTCCAACTCCGGGACAGGACGCGAGCAGTACTTC
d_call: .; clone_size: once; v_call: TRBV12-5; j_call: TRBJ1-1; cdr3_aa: CASGLRGLGEAFF; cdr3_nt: TGTGCTAGTGGTTTGCGAGGCTTGGGTGAAGCTTTCTTT
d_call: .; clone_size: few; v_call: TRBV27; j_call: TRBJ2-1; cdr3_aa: CASSTSSYNEQFF; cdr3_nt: TGTGCCAGCAGCACGAGCTCCTACAATGAGCAGTTCTTC
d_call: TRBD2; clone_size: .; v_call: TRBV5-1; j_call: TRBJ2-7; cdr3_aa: CASGWGLGSYEQYF; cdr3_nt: TGCGCCAGCGGGTGGGGACTAGGCTCCTACGAGCAGTACTTC